This passage covers 8 T cell receptor beta chains from one sample sequenced in a study of blood T cell repertoires in COVID-19. The method was immunoSEQ multiplex PCR; TCRdb's version includes in-frame clones alone and lacks a portion of them. Among over 120,000 clones listed, about 92% were seen once. Sequencing used peripheral blood. Receptors were obtained from a human donor in a cohort sampled during active COVID-19.

The chain couples TRBV5-5 to TRBJ1-2; 8 bases match TRBD1. The V and J ends lost 3 bases and 6 bases, in that order; junction bases with no gene match: 4. This CDR3 comprises 13 residues. Germline CDR1 and CDR2: SGHKS and YYEKEE (reference sequence). CDR3 coding DNA: TGTGCCAGCAGCTCCTTGACAGGGGATGGCTACACCTTC. Its protein is CASSSLTGDGYTF.

The rearrangement uses TRBV6-2 or TRBV6-3 and TRBJ2-5; 15 bases are shared with TRBD2. The V gene's germline CDR1 is MNHEY and CDR2 SVGEGT. This CDR3 comprises 17 residues. V lost 6 bases to trimming and J lost 5 bases; unmatched junction nucleotides: 10. CDR3 sequence (DNA): TGTGCCAGCAGCCTACGGACTAGCGGGGGGGCCGGGGAGACCCAGTACTTC. Its translation: CASSLRTSGGAGETQYF.

The rearrangement links TRBV4-1 to TRBJ1-4; 7 bases fit TRBD1. Germline CDR1 and CDR2: MGHRA and YSYEKL. With V trimmed by 2 bases and J by 6 bases, 9 bases remained unmatched. CDR3 size: 16 residues. The CDR3 DNA reads TGCGCCAGCAGCCAATCCCCGGGACAGCCGCATGAAAAACTGTTTTTT. Translation: CASSQSPGQPHEKLFF.

V is TRBV18 and J is TRBJ2-6, with D unclear. Trimming took 3 bases from V and 3 from J, leaving 6 bases between them. The CDR3 totals 14 residues. Germline CDR1 is KGHSH and CDR2 is LQKENI. The CDR3 reads CASSPLHGANVLTF. The CDR3 DNA follows: TGTGCCAGCTCACCCTTACATGGGGCCAACGTCCTGACTTTC.

This rearrangement joins TRBV6-5 to TRBJ2-7; D uncertain. Looked up from germline, CDR1 is MNHEY and CDR2 is SVGAGI. The V end was cut by 8 bases, the J end by 2 bases, with 10 bases between. The CDR3 loop spans 12 amino acids. The CDR3 loop reads CASRHGPYEQYF. CDR3 DNA: TGTGCCAGCCGGCATGGGCCCTACGAGCAGTACTTC.

This chain links TRBV5-4 with TRBJ2-5; TRBD2 aligns across 8 bases. CDR3 length: 16 amino acids. The germline V gene has CDR1 SGHNT and CDR2 YYREEE (reference sequence). V lost 0 bases and J lost 3; bases outside the gene matches: 7. DNA for the CDR3: TGTGCCAGCAGCTTGGCTCGGGGGGGGGACAAAGAGACCCAGTACTTC. Translated, it gives CASSLARGGDKETQYF.

The chain couples TRBV7-8 to TRBJ2-5; TRBD1 is a possible D gene (6 bases). CDR1 is SGHVS, CDR2 FQNEAQ, per germline. Trimming shortened V by 3 bases and J by 1 base, and 12 bases separated the two germline ends. The CDR3 contains 15 residues. CDR3 sequence: CASSFGRGGQETQYF. The CDR3 DNA reads as TGTGCCAGCAGCTTCGGCAGGGGCGGCCAAGAGACCCAGTACTTC.

The chain carries TRBV25-1 and TRBJ2-7, with 8 bases that match TRBD1. Germline V gene sequence: CDR1 MGHDK, CDR2 SYGVNS. V was pared by 4 bases and J by 4 bases, with 6 bases of the junction left unmatched. The CDR3 is 14 amino acids. CDR3 nucleotides: TGTGCCAGCAGTGCAGGACAGGGATGGTACGAGCAGTACTTC. This gives the protein CASSAGQGWYEQYF.